Listed below are T cell receptor beta chains from one sample, sequenced in a study of shared clonotypes between healthy human individuals. Here immunoSEQ multiplex PCR was the method, and the copy in TCRdb shows in-frame clones only, minus some. The table lists under 2.5 million clones, under 95% of them singletons. Sequencing was performed on naive CD4+ T cells from PBMCs. Source of these receptors: a man younger than 35 in good health. Some clones in this sample may be carry-over from other donors' samples. CDR3s include the opening cysteine and the closing phenylalanine or tryptophan. D genes are given only for firm matches. Not every row has a clone size; where given, it reads once, few, many or a size class.

clone size	D gene	V gene	J gene	CDR3 DNA	CDR3 protein
.	.	TRBV5-1	TRBJ1-2	TGCGCCAGCAGCTTGGCCCCTCGGGCGTCCTATGGCTACACCTTC	CASSLAPRASYGYTF
.	.	TRBV6-5	TRBJ1-2	TGTGCCAGCACCACGGGGGGGGGAAACTATGGCTACACCTTC	CASTTGGGNYGYTF
.	.	TRBV7-3	TRBJ2-2	TGTGCCAGCAGCTTAACCCTCGGTGGGGGCACCGGGGAGCTGTTTTTT	CASSLTLGGGTGELFF
.	.	TRBV18	TRBJ1-3	TGTGCCAGCTCACCACCTTCGGCGGACTCTGGAAACACCATATATTTT	CASSPPSADSGNTIYF
.	TRBD1	TRBV9	TRBJ1-1	TGTGCCAGCAGCGTAGGTCTCGGACAGGGATGGGGGGTGAACACTGAAGCTTTCTTT	CASSVGLGQGWGVNTEAFF
.	TRBD1	TRBV6-1	TRBJ1-2	TGTGCCAGCAGTAGGGACAGGGCCCCTTACTATGGCTACACCTTC	CASSRDRAPYYGYTF
few	.	TRBV5-1	TRBJ1-2	TGCGCCAGCAGGAACCAGGGATCTTATGGCTACACCTTC	CASRNQGSYGYTF
.	.	TRBV5-1	TRBJ1-2	TGCGCCAGCAGCTTAATCCCCTCCGACTATGGCTACACCTTC	CASSLIPSDYGYTF
.	.	TRBV7-2	TRBJ2-7	TGTGCCAGCAGTTCCCCCCCGGGACACCACGAGCAGTACTTC	CASSSPPGHHEQYF
.	.	TRBV5-1	TRBJ1-3	TGCGCCAGCAGCTTGGATGTGGGTGTTGGAAACACCATATATTTT	CASSLDVGVGNTIYF
.	.	TRBV7-2	TRBJ1-1	TGTGCCAGCAGCCGTGCGCAGGGTAGGAACACTGAAGCTTTCTTT	CASSRAQGRNTEAFF
.	TRBD1	TRBV6-6	TRBJ1-4	TGTGCCAGCAGGCCAGGGGGCGAGGCAACTAATGAAAAACTGTTTTTT	CASRPGGEATNEKLFF
.	.	TRBV7-9	TRBJ2-6	TGTGCCAGCAGCCCAGCCGGCTCCGGGGCCAACGTCCTGACTTTC	CASSPAGSGANVLTF
.	.	TRBV28	TRBJ2-3	TGTGCCAGCCATAAGGCGGGAACGCAGTATTTT	CASHKAGTQYF
.	TRBD1	TRBV7-6	TRBJ1-2	TGTGCCAGCAGCTTAGCCGGGACAGGGGGCTACACCTTC	CASSLAGTGGYTF
.	TRBD2	TRBV7-2	TRBJ2-7	TGTGCCAGCAGCTTAGGGACTAGCGTAGCCTACGAGCAGTACTTC	CASSLGTSVAYEQYF
.	.	TRBV7-3	TRBJ2-1	TGTGCCAGCAGCCCAACAGGGTACAATGAGCAGTTCTTC	CASSPTGYNEQFF
.	.	TRBV7-7	TRBJ2-3	TGTGCCAGCAGCCTTGGGATAGCAGATACGCAGTATTTT	CASSLGIADTQYF
.	.	TRBV29-1	TRBJ1-1	TGCAGCGTTGCGAAGGACTGGGGATCGACTGAAGCTTTCTTT	CSVAKDWGSTEAFF
.	.	TRBV15	TRBJ1-1	TGTGCCACCAGCATACAACCTCCCTCAGGGGAGGACACTGAAGCTTTCTTT	CATSIQPPSGEDTEAFF
.	TRBD1	TRBV28	TRBJ1-4	TGTGCCAGCAGTTCACCGACAGGGGTAGAAAAACTGTTTTTT	CASSSPTGVEKLFF
.	TRBD2	TRBV5-1	TRBJ2-1	TGCGCCAGCAGCGTTACTAGCGGGGGAAGCTACAATGAGCAGTTCTTC	CASSVTSGGSYNEQFF
few	.	TRBV18	TRBJ1-2	TGTGCCAGCTCACCTGGGACCGAAAACTATGGCTACACCTTC	CASSPGTENYGYTF
.	.	TRBV6-1	TRBJ1-5	TGTGCCAGCAGTTTCACAGGGCCAAATCAGCCCCAGCATTTT	CASSFTGPNQPQHF
.	.	TRBV5-6	TRBJ2-1	TGTGCCAGCAGCCTACTCAGGGGCAGCCTCACTGAGCAGTTCTTC	CASSLLRGSLTEQFF